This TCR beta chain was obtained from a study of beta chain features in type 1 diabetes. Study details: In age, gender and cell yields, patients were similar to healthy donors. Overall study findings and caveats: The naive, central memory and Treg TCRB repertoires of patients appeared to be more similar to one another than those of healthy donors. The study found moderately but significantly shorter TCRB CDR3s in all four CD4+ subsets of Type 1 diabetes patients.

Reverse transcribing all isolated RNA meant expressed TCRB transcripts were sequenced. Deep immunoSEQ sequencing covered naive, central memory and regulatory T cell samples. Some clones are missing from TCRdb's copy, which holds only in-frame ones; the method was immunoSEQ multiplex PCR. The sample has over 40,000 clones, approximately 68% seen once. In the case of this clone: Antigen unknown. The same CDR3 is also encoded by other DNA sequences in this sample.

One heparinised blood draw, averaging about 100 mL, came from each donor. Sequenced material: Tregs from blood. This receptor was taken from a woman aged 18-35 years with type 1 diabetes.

The CDR3 is CASSLGQGYEQYF. The DNA for the CDR3 is TGTGCCAGCAGTTTAGGGCAGGGCTACGAGCAGTACTTC. This chain connects TRBV28 to TRBJ2-7, with D perhaps matching TRBD1 (5 bases). Germline CDR1 and CDR2: MDHEN and SYDVKM. Trimming took 2 bases from V and 3 from J, leaving 8 bases between them. This CDR3 region has 13 residues.